This T cell receptor beta chain was observed in a study of blood T cell repertoires in COVID-19 (dated by TCRdb to 2020 to 2021). At the level of the whole study: The collaborator samples originated in the United States, Italy and Spain and spanned the acute and convalescent phases of COVID-19. Samples came from the ongoing ImmuneRACE study (first 160 participants) plus 1,254 subjects from 6 global collaborators. Deeply sampled blood TCRbeta repertoires from subjects exposed to, actively infected with, or recovered from COVID-19 were included in the dataset. A freely available public database, intended as a resource for researchers studying the immune response to SARS-CoV-2, is where the repertoires were released. The prospective study material was composed of cDNA or gDNA derived from T cells, B-cell-depleted T cells, or PBMCs. Where available, HLA class I and class II types were taken from metadata supplied by the sample provider and were not determined by assay-based typing. A de-identified subject ID, COVID-19 status, age in years and sex were almost always included in the sample metadata.

Study-wide conclusions, independent of this receptor: The amount of clinical and demographic metadata varied by source and participant and was provided uncurated.

One collaborating source in Seattle enrolled patients during active infection and followed them longitudinally through the course of disease. Whole blood was collected in K2EDTA tubes by collaborating institutions according to the institutions' own protocols. For TCRbeta analysis, collaborators shipped samples as frozen whole blood, isolated PBMCs, or DNA extracted from either of those sample types. Details on this clone: Its antigen specificity is not known. No qualities accompany the bases; no much larger clone lies one base away.

CDR1 SQVTM and CDR2 ANQGSEA are derived from the germline V gene. The CDR3 spans 13 residues, from the cysteine through the phenylalanine. Here the CDR3 DNA is all that survives: 39 bases in frame from base 1. The germline ends are 9 bases apart after V is trimmed by 7 bases and J by 0 bases. The immunoSEQ Assay, a bias-controlled multiplex PCR, was used to amplify TCRbeta CDR3 regions from genomic DNA. In the paper's pipeline: Within the assay, amplification of reference gene primers was used to estimate how many nucleated cells each sample contained. To quantify the absolute abundance of each unique TCRbeta CDR3 rearrangement, sequence reads were collapsed and filtered. Productive Simpson clonality was computed per sample as the square root of Simpson's diversity index over productive rearrangements. TCRdb retrieved this table from immuneACCESS and kept in-frame rearrangements only. Not all clones are present; in checked studies, unresolved V genes account for under half, and no reason is known for the remainder. V and J calls and clone size are copied from that table; D and trimming were computed from the DNA. The sample profile shows fewer than 45,000 clones; 84% of them were found once. Approximately 1.6% of the sample rests with the top ten.

Sequenced sample: peripheral blood. This receptor was obtained from a man between 60 and 70 years old with COVID-19, enrolled during active disease. The rearranged segments are TRBV29-1 and TRBJ2-2; the D region possibly corresponds to TRBD1 (5 bases align). In nucleotide form, the sequence is TGCAGCGCCGACAGACCGAACACCGGGGAGCTGTTTTTT. This is translated as CSADRPNTGELFF.